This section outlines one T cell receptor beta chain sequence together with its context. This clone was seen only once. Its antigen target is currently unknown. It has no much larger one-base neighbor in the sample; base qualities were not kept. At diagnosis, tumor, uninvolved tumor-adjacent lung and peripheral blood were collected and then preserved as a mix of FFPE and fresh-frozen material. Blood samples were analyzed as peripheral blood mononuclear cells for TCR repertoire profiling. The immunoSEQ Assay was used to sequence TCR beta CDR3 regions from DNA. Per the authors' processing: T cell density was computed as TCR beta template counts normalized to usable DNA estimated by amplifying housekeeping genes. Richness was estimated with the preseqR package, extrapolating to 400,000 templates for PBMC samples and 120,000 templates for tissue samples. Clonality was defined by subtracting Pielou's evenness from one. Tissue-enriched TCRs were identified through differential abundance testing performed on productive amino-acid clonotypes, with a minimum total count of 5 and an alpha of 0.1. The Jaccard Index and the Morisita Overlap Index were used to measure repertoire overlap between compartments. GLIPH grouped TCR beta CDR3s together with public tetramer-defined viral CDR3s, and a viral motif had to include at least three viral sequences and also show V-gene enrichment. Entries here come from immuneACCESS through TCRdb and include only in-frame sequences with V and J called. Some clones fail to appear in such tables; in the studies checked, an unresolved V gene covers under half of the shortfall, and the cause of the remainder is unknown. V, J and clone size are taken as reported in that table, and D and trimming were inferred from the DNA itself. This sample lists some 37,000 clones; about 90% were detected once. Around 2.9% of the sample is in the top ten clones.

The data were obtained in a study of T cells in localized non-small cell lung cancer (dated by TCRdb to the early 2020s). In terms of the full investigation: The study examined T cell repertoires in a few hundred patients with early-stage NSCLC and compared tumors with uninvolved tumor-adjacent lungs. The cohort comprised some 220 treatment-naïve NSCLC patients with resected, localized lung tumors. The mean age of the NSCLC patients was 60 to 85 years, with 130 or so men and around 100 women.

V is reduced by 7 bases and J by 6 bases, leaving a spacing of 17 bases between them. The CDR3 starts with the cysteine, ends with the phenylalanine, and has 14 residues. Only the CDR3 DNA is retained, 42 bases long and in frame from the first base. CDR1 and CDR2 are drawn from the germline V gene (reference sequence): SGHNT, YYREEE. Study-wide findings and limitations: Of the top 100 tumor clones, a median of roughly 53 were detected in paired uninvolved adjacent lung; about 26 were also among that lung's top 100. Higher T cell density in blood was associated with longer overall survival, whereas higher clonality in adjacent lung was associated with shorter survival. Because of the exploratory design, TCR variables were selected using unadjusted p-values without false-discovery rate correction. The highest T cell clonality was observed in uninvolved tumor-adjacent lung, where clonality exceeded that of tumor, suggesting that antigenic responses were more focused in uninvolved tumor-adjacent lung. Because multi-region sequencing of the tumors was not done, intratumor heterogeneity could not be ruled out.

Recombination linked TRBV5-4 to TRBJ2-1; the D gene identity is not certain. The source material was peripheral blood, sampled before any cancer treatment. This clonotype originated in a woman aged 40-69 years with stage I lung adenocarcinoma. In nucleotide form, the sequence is TGTGCCAGCCACCGGATTGGCCCCGGCAATGAGCAGTTCTTC. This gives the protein CASHRIGPGNEQFF.